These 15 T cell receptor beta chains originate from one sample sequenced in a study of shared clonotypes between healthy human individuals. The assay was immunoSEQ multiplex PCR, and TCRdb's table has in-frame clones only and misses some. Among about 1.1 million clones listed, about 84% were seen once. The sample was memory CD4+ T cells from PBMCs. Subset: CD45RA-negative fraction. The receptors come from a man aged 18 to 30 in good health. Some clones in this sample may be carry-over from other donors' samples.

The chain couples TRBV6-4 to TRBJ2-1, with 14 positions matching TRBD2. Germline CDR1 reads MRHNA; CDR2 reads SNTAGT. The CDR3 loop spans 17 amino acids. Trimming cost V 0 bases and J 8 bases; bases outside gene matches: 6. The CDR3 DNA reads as TGTGCCAGCAGTGACTCCGGGACTAGCGGGAGTCTCGATGAGCAGTTCTTC. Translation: CASSDSGTSGSLDEQFF.

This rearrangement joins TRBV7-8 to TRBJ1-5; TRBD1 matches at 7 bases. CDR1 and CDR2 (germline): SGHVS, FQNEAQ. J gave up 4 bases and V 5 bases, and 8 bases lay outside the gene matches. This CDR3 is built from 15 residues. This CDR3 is CASSTGVGGNQPQHF. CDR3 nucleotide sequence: TGTGCCAGCAGCACAGGGGTCGGAGGTAATCAGCCCCAGCATTTT. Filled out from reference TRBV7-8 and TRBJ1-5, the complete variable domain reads GAGVSQSPRYKVAKRGQDVALRCDPISGHVSLFWYQQALGQGPEFLTYFQNEAQLDKSGLPSDRFFAERPEGSVSTLKIQRTQQEDSAVYLCASSTGVGGNQPQHFGDGTRLSIL.

In nucleotides, the CDR3 is TGCGCCAGCAGCCAAGGGGACAGGGGATACAATGAGCAGTTCTTC. This encodes CASSQGDRGYNEQFF. The chain employs TRBV4-1 and TRBJ2-1, with 10 bases identical to TRBD1. The germline V gene has CDR1 MGHRA and CDR2 YSYEKL. J gave up 4 bases and V 1 base, and 1 base lay outside the gene matches. The length of the CDR3 is 15 residues.

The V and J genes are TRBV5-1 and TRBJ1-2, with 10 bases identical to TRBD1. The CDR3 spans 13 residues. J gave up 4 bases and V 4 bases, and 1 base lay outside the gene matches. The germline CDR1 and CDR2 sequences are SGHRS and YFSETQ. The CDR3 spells CASSGDRGYGYTF. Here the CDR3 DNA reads TGCGCCAGCAGCGGGGACAGGGGCTATGGCTACACCTTC.

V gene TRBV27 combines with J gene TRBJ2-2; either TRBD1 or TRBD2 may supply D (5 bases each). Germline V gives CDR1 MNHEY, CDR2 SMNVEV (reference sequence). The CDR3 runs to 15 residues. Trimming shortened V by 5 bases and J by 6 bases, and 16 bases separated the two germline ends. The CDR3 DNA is TGTGCCAGCAGTGCCGGGACCCCGGGCCCCGGGGAGCTGTTTTTT. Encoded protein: CASSAGTPGPGELFF.

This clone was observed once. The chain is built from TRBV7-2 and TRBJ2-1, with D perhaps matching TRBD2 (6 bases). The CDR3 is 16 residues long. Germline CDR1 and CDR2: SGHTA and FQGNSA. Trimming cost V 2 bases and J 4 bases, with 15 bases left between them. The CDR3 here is CASSLRLVGSYNEQFF. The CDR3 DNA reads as TGTGCCAGCAGCTTACGTTTAGTCGGGAGTTACAATGAGCAGTTCTTC.

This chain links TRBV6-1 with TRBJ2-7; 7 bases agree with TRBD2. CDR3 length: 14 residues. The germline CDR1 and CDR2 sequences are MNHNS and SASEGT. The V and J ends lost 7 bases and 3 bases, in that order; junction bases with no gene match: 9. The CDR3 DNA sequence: TGTGCCAGCACCCGGGGGAGCGGGGTCTACGAGCAGTACTTC. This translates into CASTRGSGVYEQYF.

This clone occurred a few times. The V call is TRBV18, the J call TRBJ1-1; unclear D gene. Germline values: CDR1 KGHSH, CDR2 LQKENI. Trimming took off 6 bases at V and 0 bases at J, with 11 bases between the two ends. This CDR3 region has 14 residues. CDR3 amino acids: CASSTATLNTEAFF. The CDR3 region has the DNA TGTGCCAGCTCGACCGCGACATTGAACACTGAAGCTTTCTTT.

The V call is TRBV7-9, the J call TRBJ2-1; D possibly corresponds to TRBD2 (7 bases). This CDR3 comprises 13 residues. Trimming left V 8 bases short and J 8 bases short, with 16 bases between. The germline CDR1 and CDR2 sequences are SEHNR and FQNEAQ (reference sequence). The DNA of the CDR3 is TGTGCCAGCCTACCTAGGGGGGGGCATGAGCAGTTCTTC. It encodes CASLPRGGHEQFF.

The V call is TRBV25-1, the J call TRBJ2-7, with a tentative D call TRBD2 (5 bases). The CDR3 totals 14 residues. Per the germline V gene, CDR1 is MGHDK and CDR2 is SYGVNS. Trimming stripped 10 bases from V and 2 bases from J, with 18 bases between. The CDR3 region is CAKTSGNPPYEQYF. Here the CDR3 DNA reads TGTGCCAAAACGTCCGGGAATCCACCCTACGAGCAGTACTTC.

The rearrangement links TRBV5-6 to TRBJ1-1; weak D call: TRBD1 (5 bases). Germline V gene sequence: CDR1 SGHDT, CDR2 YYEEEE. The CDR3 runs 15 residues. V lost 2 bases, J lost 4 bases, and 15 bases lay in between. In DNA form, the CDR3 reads TGTGCCAGCAGCTTCGGACGAAGGGGCGTCACTGAAGCTTTCTTT. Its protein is CASSFGRRGVTEAFF.

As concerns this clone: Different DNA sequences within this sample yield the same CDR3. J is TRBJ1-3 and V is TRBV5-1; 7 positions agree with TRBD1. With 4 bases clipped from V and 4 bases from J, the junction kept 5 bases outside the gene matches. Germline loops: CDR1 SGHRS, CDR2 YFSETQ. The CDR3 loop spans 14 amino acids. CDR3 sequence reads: CASSVGTAGNTIYF. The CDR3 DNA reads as TGCGCCAGCAGCGTAGGGACAGCCGGAAACACCATATATTTT.

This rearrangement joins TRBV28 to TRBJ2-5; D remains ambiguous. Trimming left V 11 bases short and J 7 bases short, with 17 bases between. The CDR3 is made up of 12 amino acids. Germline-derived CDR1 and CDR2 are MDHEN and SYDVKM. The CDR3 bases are TGTGCCTGCCGAGGACCCCCGGGGACCCAGTACTTC. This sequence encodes CACRGPPGTQYF.

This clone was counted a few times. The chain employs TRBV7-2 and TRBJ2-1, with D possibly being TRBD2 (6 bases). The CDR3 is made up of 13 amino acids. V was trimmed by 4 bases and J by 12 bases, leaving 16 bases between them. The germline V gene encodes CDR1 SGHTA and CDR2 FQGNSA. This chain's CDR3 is CASSSDWGEWQFF. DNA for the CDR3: TGTGCCAGCAGCTCGGATTGGGGGGAATGGCAGTTCTTC.

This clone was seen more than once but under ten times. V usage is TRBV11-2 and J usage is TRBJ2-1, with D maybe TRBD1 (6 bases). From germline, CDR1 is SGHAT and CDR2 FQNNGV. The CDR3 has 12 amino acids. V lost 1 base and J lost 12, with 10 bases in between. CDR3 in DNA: TGTGCCAGCAGCTTAGGTGTAGGGGGGCAGTTCTTC. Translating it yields CASSLGVGGQFF.